This T cell receptor (beta chain) is drawn from a study of blood T cell repertoires in COVID-19. Study in general: Donors in the United States, Italy and Spain gave samples during acute or convalescent COVID-19.

This clone was detected a few times. The cohort comprised adults aged 18 to 89 years residing in under 30 US areas. Donors of Cohort 3 who recovered were those that had two negative PCRs, clearance, or symptom resolution. Germline CDR1 reads GTSNPN; CDR2 reads SVGIG (reference sequence). The CDR3 is made up of 15 amino acids. Deletions cut 4 bases from V and 0 bases from J, with 14 bases between. Clones were sequenced by immunoSEQ multiplex PCR, and TCRdb holds only the in-frame ones, with some missing. Counted here are around 180,000 clones, 70% to 85% occurring once; the ten biggest clones make up roughly 12%.

This receptor was identified in a man in his fifties or sixties who had recovered from COVID-19. The rearrangement joins TRBV30 to TRBJ2-3; possible D gene TRBD2, 6 bases. The sequenced sample consisted of PBMCs or T cells enriched from blood (not recorded which). CDR3 nucleotides: TGTGCCTGGAACCGGGGCGCGGGGAGCACAGATACGCAGTATTTT. Protein product: CAWNRGAGSTDTQYF.